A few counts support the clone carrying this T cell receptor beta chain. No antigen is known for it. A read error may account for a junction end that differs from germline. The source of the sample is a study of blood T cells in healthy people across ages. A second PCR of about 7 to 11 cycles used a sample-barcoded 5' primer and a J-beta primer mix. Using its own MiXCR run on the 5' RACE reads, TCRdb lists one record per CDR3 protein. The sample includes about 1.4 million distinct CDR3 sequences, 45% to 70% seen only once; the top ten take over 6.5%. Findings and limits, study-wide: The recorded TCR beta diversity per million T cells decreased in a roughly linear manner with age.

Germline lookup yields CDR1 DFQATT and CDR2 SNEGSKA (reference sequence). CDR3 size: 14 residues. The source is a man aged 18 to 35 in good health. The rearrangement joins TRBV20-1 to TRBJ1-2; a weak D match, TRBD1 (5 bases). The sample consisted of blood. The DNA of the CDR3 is TGCAGTGCTAGAGAGAGGGCAGGGAACTACGGCTACACCTTC. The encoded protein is CSARERAGNYGYTF.